This TCR beta chain came from a study of blood T cell repertoires in COVID-19. In the study overall: Samples came from the United States, Italy and Spain, spanning acute and convalescent COVID-19.

The protocol was immunoSEQ multiplex PCR, while the TCRdb copy is restricted to in-frame clones and leaves out a portion. The sample holds about 250,000 clones, 75% to 85% seen once. V lost 4 bases to trimming and J lost 6 bases, with 13 bases between them. The CDR3 totals 14 residues. CDR1 is LGHDT and CDR2 is YNNKEL in the germline V gene (reference sequence). The chain employs TRBV3-1 (or the pseudogene TRBV3-2) and TRBJ2-1; tentatively, D is TRBD2 (5 bases). The clonotype originates from a human donor in a cohort sampled during active COVID-19. The sequenced sample consisted of peripheral blood. The CDR3 here is CASSLTIRGNEQFF. In nucleotides, the CDR3 is TGTGCCAGCAGCCTCACGATCCGGGGCAATGAGCAGTTCTTC.